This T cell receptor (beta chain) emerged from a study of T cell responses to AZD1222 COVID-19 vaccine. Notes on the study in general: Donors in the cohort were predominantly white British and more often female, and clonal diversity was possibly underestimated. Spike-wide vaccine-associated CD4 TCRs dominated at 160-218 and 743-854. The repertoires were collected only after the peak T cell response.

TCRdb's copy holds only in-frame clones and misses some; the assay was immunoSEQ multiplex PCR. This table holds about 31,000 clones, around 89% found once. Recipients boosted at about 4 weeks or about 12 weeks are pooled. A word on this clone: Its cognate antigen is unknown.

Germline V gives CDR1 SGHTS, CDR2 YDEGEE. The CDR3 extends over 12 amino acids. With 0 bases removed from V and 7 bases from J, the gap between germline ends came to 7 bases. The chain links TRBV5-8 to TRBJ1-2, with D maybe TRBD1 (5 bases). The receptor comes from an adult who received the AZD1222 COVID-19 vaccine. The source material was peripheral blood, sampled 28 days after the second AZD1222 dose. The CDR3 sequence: CASSLGGFGYTF. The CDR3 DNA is TGTGCCAGCAGCTTGGGGGGCTTTGGCTACACCTTC.